Listed below are T cell receptor beta chains from one sample, sequenced in a study of shared clonotypes between healthy human individuals. The protocol was immunoSEQ multiplex PCR, while the TCRdb copy is restricted to in-frame clones and leaves out a portion. There are 450,000 to 500,000 clones in the sample; around 80% occur only once, and 9.5% to 15% lies in the top ten. Sequenced material: PBMCs. The receptors here all came from a woman between 40 and 55 years old in good health. Some clones in this sample may be carry-over from other donors' samples. Each CDR3 is given with its conserved first and last residue. Each record gives: CDR3 DNA, CDR3 protein, V gene, CDR3 length, clone size, J gene, D gene. D genes are given only for firm matches. Some rows have no size entry. The others give once, few or many, or a class for an expanded clone.

TGCGCCAGCAGACCAGACAGGAACACTGAAGCTTTCTTT	CASRPDRNTEAFF	TRBV10-1	13	NA	TRBJ1-1	NA
TGTGCCAGCAGTCCGAGCGGGAGCCCAGAGACCCAGTACTTC	CASSPSGSPETQYF	TRBV28	14	few	TRBJ2-5	TRBD2
TGTGCCAGCAGAGGCGCCGACAGGTGGAACACTGAAGCTTTCTTT	CASRGADRWNTEAFF	TRBV27	15	NA	TRBJ1-1	NA
TGCGCCAGCAGCCAAAGGCCCCCCAAGCGGGAGGTGTACGAGCAGTACTTC	CASSQRPPKREVYEQYF	TRBV4-3	17	NA	TRBJ2-7	TRBD2
TGCAGCGTTGAGAGGGGCAATGAGCAGTTCTTC	CSVERGNEQFF	TRBV29-1	11	NA	TRBJ2-1	NA
TGTGCCAGCAGCTTAGGACTAGCGGGTGAATACGAGCAGTACTTC	CASSLGLAGEYEQYF	TRBV7-8	15	NA	TRBJ2-7	TRBD2
TGTGCCATCAGTGAGCCCCAAAGCGGGAGGCATGAGCAGTTCTTC	CAISEPQSGRHEQFF	TRBV10-3	15	once	TRBJ2-1	TRBD2
TGTGCCAGCAGCAAAGCCACAGACAGGGCCAGCTCCTACGAGCAGTACTTC	CASSKATDRASSYEQYF	TRBV21-1	17	once	TRBJ2-7	NA
TGTGCCAGCAGGGAGGCTTTGGAGTTCTATTCACCCCTCCACTTT	CASREALEFYSPLHF	TRBV18	15	NA	TRBJ1-6	NA
TGTGCCAGCAGAGGACAGTGGAGCAATCAGCCCCAGCATTTT	CASRGQWSNQPQHF	TRBV21-1	14	NA	TRBJ1-5	NA
TGTGCCAGCAGCGAAATAGCGGGATTAAATGAGCAGTTCTTC	CASSEIAGLNEQFF	TRBV6-4	14	NA	TRBJ2-1	TRBD2
TGTGCCAGCAGCTTAGCCTCGGGACAGGGGGCGGCAGATACGCAGTATTTT	CASSLASGQGAADTQYF	TRBV7-2	17	NA	TRBJ2-3	TRBD1
TGCGCCAGCAGCTGGCCGGGACTAGCATACACCGGGGAGCTGTTTTTT	CASSWPGLAYTGELFF	TRBV5-1	16	NA	TRBJ2-2	TRBD2
TGTGCCAGCAGCAATCTCAGGCGCGGGAGGGCCCTTGGGCAATACGAGCAGTACTTC	CASSNLRRGRALGQYEQYF	TRBV7-9	19	NA	TRBJ2-7	TRBD2
TGTGCCAGCAGCGAATCCGGGACAAGATCATACGAGCAGTACTTC	CASSESGTRSYEQYF	TRBV7-2	15	NA	TRBJ2-7	NA
TGTGCCAGCAGTCGCCAGGGAGAGACCCAGTACTTC	CASSRQGETQYF	TRBV6-5	12	NA	TRBJ2-5	NA
TGTGCCAGCAGCTTAGTAAGCACAGATACGCAGTATTTT	CASSLVSTDTQYF	TRBV7-2	13	NA	TRBJ2-3	NA
TGTGCCAGCATCCAAAGGGGTTCAGAGACCCAGTACTTC	CASIQRGSETQYF	TRBV28	13	few	TRBJ2-5	NA
TGCGCCAGCAGCCAGGACAGGGGGCGCCTTCATGGCTACACCTTC	CASSQDRGRLHGYTF	TRBV4-1	15	NA	TRBJ1-2	TRBD1
TGTGCCAGCAGTTTAGCAGGAACTGAAGCTTTCTTT	CASSLAGTEAFF	TRBV28	12	NA	TRBJ1-1	NA
TGTGCCAGTAGTATAGGGGCTGACTACAATGAGCAGTTCTTC	CASSIGADYNEQFF	TRBV19	14	NA	TRBJ2-1	NA
TGTGCCAGCAGCTTAGTGAAGCACGGGGAGCTGTTTTTT	CASSLVKHGELFF	TRBV7-2	13	once	TRBJ2-2	NA
TGCGCCAGCAGCTTGTTCCCCCAGGGGGGAGGTGGGAATGAGCAGTTCTTC	CASSLFPQGGGGNEQFF	TRBV5-1	17	NA	TRBJ2-1	NA
TGTGCCAGCAGCGTCGACAGGGGAGGCACAGATACGCAGTATTTT	CASSVDRGGTDTQYF	TRBV9	15	once	TRBJ2-3	TRBD1
TGTGCCAGCAGTGGCGGGACAGGGAGATCGGGCTATGGCTACACCTTC	CASSGGTGRSGYGYTF	TRBV2	16	once	TRBJ1-2	TRBD1
TGCAGCGCCCCAGTTCCGGTGGGCAATGAGCAGTTCTTC	CSAPVPVGNEQFF	TRBV29-1	13	few	TRBJ2-1	NA
TGTGCCAGCAGCCCCTCGCGCAGAGACTATGGCTACACCTTC	CASSPSRRDYGYTF	TRBV7-9	14	once	TRBJ1-2	NA
TGTGCCATCAGTGAGTGGCGGGACGGCCAAGAGACCCAGTACTTC	CAISEWRDGQETQYF	TRBV10-3	15	NA	TRBJ2-5	NA
TGTGCCAGCAGCTTGGCAGGGGGTAACACTGAAGCTTTCTTT	CASSLAGGNTEAFF	TRBV7-3	14	few	TRBJ1-1	TRBD1
TGTGCCAGCAGCGCCTCCGGGCGTGGAGAGACCCAGTACTTC	CASSASGRGETQYF	TRBV7-9	14	once	TRBJ2-5	NA
TGTGCCAGCAGCTTAGTCATTAATAGCAATCAGCCCCAGCATTTT	CASSLVINSNQPQHF	TRBV7-8	15	NA	TRBJ1-5	NA
TGTGCCAGCTTGGGACTAGCGGGAGGGAGCAATGAGCAGTTCTTC	CASLGLAGGSNEQFF	TRBV6-1	15	NA	TRBJ2-1	TRBD2
TGTGCCAGCAGCTTCGCGGGACATATAAATGAAAAACTGTTTTTT	CASSFAGHINEKLFF	TRBV5-6	15	NA	TRBJ1-4	NA
TGTGCCAGCAGCCAAGATGCGGGGCGGAGAAACACCATATATTTT	CASSQDAGRRNTIYF	TRBV4-2	15	NA	TRBJ1-3	NA
TGTGCCAGCAGCTTGGTTGTTAGCGGGACGGTCACCGGGGAGCTGTTTTTT	CASSLVVSGTVTGELFF	TRBV5-6	17	NA	TRBJ2-2	TRBD2
TGTGCCAGCAGCTCAGACAGCGGGAACTACAATGAGCAGTTCTTC	CASSSDSGNYNEQFF	TRBV7-3	15	NA	TRBJ2-1	TRBD2
TGTGCCAGCAGCTTGGGGACTAGCGGGCAAAAAGGCTACGAGCAGTACTTC	CASSLGTSGQKGYEQYF	TRBV7-2	17	NA	TRBJ2-7	TRBD2